This T cell receptor beta chain was observed in a study of identical twins (dated by TCRdb to about 2016). For context, the study as a whole: To test whether fetal clonotypes persist, the study used deep sequencing on TCR alpha and beta repertoires from monozygotic twins, unrelated adults of various ages, and cord blood. Replicate twin experiments were performed at different times using different library preparation protocols to rule out contamination. The research as a whole found: Compared with coincidental sharing between unrelated individuals, an excess of low generation-probability sequences was observed among out-of-frame TCR alpha sequences shared between twins. In monozygotic twins, out-of-frame TCR alpha sharing was systematically underestimated by recombination models, although the models agreed with sharing between unrelated individuals. The excess sharing between twins in beta out-of-frame sequences was weaker because fewer shared sequences reduced the signal-to-noise ratio. Because the same donors could not be followed over many years, the conclusions relied on cross-sectional statistical analysis. Abundant cord blood beta clonotypes carried fewer insertions; young adult naive repertoires showed a weaker similar trend, while memory repertoires showed none. Zero-insertion analyses could be partly confounded by invariant T cells such as MAIT and iNKT, although diverse VJ usage argued against such confounding for most clonotypes.

Compared with germline, V lacks 5 bases and J lacks 0 bases; bases without a gene match: 6. From the cysteine through the phenylalanine, the CDR3 covers 15 amino acids. Only the CDR3 DNA stays, 45 bases, in frame from base 1. Every donor in the study was a healthy Caucasian. The twin cohort comprised three pairs of female monozygotic twins, all aged roughly 18 to 29 years. RNA for TCR libraries was isolated from peripheral blood mononuclear cells. With respect to this clonotype: No antigen is known for it. Base quality data are lacking; no much larger clone is found one base away.

The receptor library was made with 5' RACE. Data came from an Illumina HiSeq 2000. A universal primer binding site was introduced by template switching, and a unique molecular identifier was present in the final cDNA, enabling accurate counting of TCR cDNA molecules. First-strand cDNA for TCR alpha and beta chains was synthesized from specific primers in the conserved constant-segment region. To control for contamination, each cDNA library was double barcoded with a SMART-Mk sample barcode plus Illumina barcodes. TruSeq adapter sequences, together with Illumina sample barcodes, were added in two successive PCR steps. The Illumina HiSeq platform was used with custom primers to sequence TCR alpha and beta cDNA libraries. As for how the authors treated the data: MiGEC was used to process raw reads and extract unique molecular identifiers, and MiXCR was used to find CDR3 positions. For each individual, recombination models were inferred using an EM algorithm with the repgenHMM and IGoR tools. The tcR package in R was used for shared clonotype analysis, with sharing normalized by the product of cloneset sizes. To study raw recombination without the effects of thymic and clonal selection, out-of-frame nonproductive sequences were analyzed. TCRdb cleaned the public reads at Q25 with fastp, built clones with MiXCR and kept in-frame beta chains. Each CDR3 protein gets just one entry, which takes the most common genes and DNA from the rows behind it. For this entry, the V and J calls and clone size follow TCRdb and not the study's own pipeline. The sample table holds over 600,000 distinct CDR3 sequences, of which 21% were seen once. The top ten hold approximately 4.5% of the sample.

These data were also filed under a second study, of T cells expressing NK-cell markers. As described in the second report: Three sorted T-cell subsets (CD3+CD56+NKG2C+, CD3+CD56+NKG2C- and CD3+CD56-NKG2C+) from fewer than 10 donors had their TCR beta-chain repertoires profiled. Of the eight sequenced donors, seven were found to be HCMV-seropositive and one was found to be HCMV-seronegative. In several experiments an anti-gammadeltaTCR antibody was added to restrict sorting to alphabetaTCR-expressing T cells. In over 5 donors, the dominant CD3+CD56+NKG2C+ clonotypes were among the top 10 CD8+ clonotypes and accounted for roughly 1.0-8% of CD8+ T cells. Those dominant clonotypes were again the most abundant among CD3+CD56-NKG2C+ cells in several donors, at about 25-65%. Whether the expanded NKG2C-expressing T cell clones were specific for HCMV antigens was left unclear. The eight sequenced donors were randomly selected healthy volunteers, three men and five women. HCMV-specific IgG was detected in serum with a commercial ELISA kit to determine HCMV serostatus. Bulk peripheral blood T-cell repertoires were additionally sequenced from unsorted PBMC for about 6 donors. MIGEC was used to demultiplex reads and group the reads by UMI, and MiTCR was used to assemble and quantify clonotypes. Only TCR cDNA sequences supported by at least two reads were kept to exclude erroneous sequences. The tcR package was used for downstream repertoire analysis, with clonotypes matched between fractions based on CDR3 nucleotide sequence plus V segment. VDJmatch was used to annotate antigen specificity against VDJdb, with one amino acid substitution in CDR3 allowed.

This receptor was identified in a woman in her late teens or twenties in good health. The sequencing input was PBMCs. The V gene is TRBV12-3 or TRBV12-4 and the J gene is TRBJ2-7, and 8 junctional nucleotides match TRBD2. The CDR3 reads as follows: CASSAASGYSYEQYF. The nucleotide sequence is TGTGCCAGCAGTGCCGCTAGCGGGTACTCCTACGAGCAGTACTTC.